This T cell receptor beta chain is from a study of immune evolution from preneoplasia to lung adenocarcinoma. The sample holds a few counts of this clone. Its antigen is not known. Between about 2014 and 2018, patients underwent resection in Japan or China. Two lung cancer pathologists independently confirmed each histologic diagnosis. This CDR3 region has 18 residues. V shed 1 base and J shed 1 base, with 18 bases lying between them. The germline V gene encodes CDR1 MNHNS and CDR2 SASEGT. Points from the study as a whole: Top clone frequencies peaked in normal lung, apparently declining through invasive adenocarcinoma. Clonality was highest in normal lung, lower in later-stage lesions apparently.

Sequenced by immunoSEQ multiplex PCR; TCRdb stores in-frame clones only, minus some. The sample records about 4,600 clones, around 68% being singletons. Source material: FFPE adjacent normal lung tissue. The chain employs TRBV6-1 and TRBJ2-3; D is unresolved. This receptor was identified in a person between 55 and 80 years old with lung adenocarcinoma. In DNA, the CDR3 is TGTGCCAGCAGTGAAGGTCGGCGGCGGCTAGAGGGCACAGATACGCAGTATTTT. Translation: CASSEGRRRLEGTDTQYF.